Below, one T cell receptor (beta chain) is given with its context. Its antigen is still unknown. The data were taken from a study of siplizumab effects on memory and regulatory T cells. Overall study findings and caveats: A significant reduction in alloreactive sequences traceable to unstimulated CD4+ memory cells was produced by siplizumab. Naive or memory phenotype assignment was not possible for roughly 75-96% of proliferating CD4+ or CD8+ clones.

Each sample yielded about 96,000 assayed TCR templates. TCRdb's table, derived via immunoSEQ multiplex PCR, lists solely in-frame clones and lacks some. The repertoire includes about 120,000 clones, around 90% of them detected once, and 1% to 1.5% sits in the top ten. Germline V CDR1 and CDR2: MNHNS, SASEGT. The CDR3 totals 13 residues. The V end lost 11 bases, the J end lost 9 bases, and 22 bases lay between the germline ends. Specimen: CD4+ T cells sorted from blood. The clonotype was recovered from a human donor in good health. This chain uses TRBV6-1 with TRBJ1-1; D not certain. CDR3 DNA: TGTGCCTTTCGAGACGAATTTCGGACTAAAGCTTTCTTT. Protein sequence: CAFRDEFRTKAFF.